Listed here are 20 T cell receptor beta chains from one sample, sequenced in a study of shared clonotypes between healthy human individuals. Data came from immunoSEQ multiplex PCR; TCRdb stores just in-frame clones and leaves some out. The sample consists of 550,000 to 700,000 clones, 73% of them appearing once. Sequencing was done on a sample of memory CD4+ T cells sorted from blood. Documented subset: CD45RA-negative fraction. The receptors were sampled from a woman in her twenties or thirties in good health.

V and J are TRBV6-6 and TRBJ2-7; the match to TRBD2 covers 8 bases. The CDR3 sequence is 14 residues long. The germline CDR1 and CDR2 sequences are MNHNY and SVGAGI (reference sequence). The ends lost 10 bases at V and 2 bases at J; junction bases unmatched: 10. Here the CDR3 reads CATNPSGSAYEQYF. Written as DNA, the CDR3 is TGTGCCACAAACCCCAGCGGGAGTGCCTACGAGCAGTACTTC.

This clone appeared many times. The rearrangement joins TRBV10-2 to TRBJ2-7; weak D call: TRBD2 (6 bases). From germline, CDR1 is WSHSY and CDR2 SAAADI. The V gene lost 8 bases and the J gene lost 4 bases, with 24 bases spanning the gap. There are 16 residues in the CDR3. CDR3 nucleotides: TGCGCCAGCGGGGACCTTTATAGCGGTGCTAGGTACGAGCAGTACTTC. Its protein product is CASGDLYSGARYEQYF.

V gene TRBV7-2 combines with J gene TRBJ2-1, with 7 nucleotides matching TRBD2. CDR3 size: 15 residues. J lost 4 bases, V lost 2 bases, and 5 bases had no gene match. The germline gives CDR1 SGHTA, CDR2 FQGNSA. Written as DNA, the CDR3 is TGTGCCAGCAGCTTAACTAGCGAGCTTTACAATGAGCAGTTCTTC. Translating it yields CASSLTSELYNEQFF.

This clone was detected only a few times. The chain joins TRBV5-1 to TRBJ2-3; 9 bases match TRBD1. This CDR3 region has 16 residues. Germline V gene lookup returns CDR1 SGHRS and CDR2 YFSETQ. The ends lost 0 bases at V and 2 bases at J; junction bases unmatched: 4. For the CDR3, the DNA is TGCGCCAGCAGCTTGGGACAGGGGGTCAACACAGATACGCAGTATTTT. This gives the protein CASSLGQGVNTDTQYF. Variable domain in full (rest from reference TRBV5-1 and TRBJ2-3): KAGVTQTPRYLIKTRGQQVTLSCSPISGHRSVSWYQQTPGQGLQFLFEYFSETQRNKGNFPGRFSGRQFSNSRSEMNVSTLELGDSALYLCASSLGQGVNTDTQYFGPGTRLTVL.

V and J are TRBV28 and TRBJ1-1, with unresolved D. V was shortened by 10 bases and J by 4 bases, with 13 bases between the two germline ends. There are 12 residues in the CDR3. CDR1 MDHEN and CDR2 SYDVKM come from the germline V gene. CDR3 in DNA: TGTGCCACATACCCGCGAGGCACTGAAGCTTTCTTT. Its protein is CATYPRGTEAFF.

This clone was recorded only once. This sequence joins TRBV27 and TRBJ2-7; 9 bases are a match to TRBD1. With V trimmed by 6 bases and J by 4 bases, 10 bases remained unmatched. The germline V gene has CDR1 MNHEY and CDR2 SMNVEV (reference sequence). This CDR3 spans 15 amino acids. The DNA of the CDR3 is TGTGCCAGCAGCCCGACCGGGACAGGGAGTTACGAGCAGTACTTC. Translated: CASSPTGTGSYEQYF.

The rearrangement uses TRBV5-6 and TRBJ2-3; D is possibly TRBD2 (6 bases). V dropped 1 base and J dropped 0 bases, with 9 bases sitting between them. Germline lookup yields CDR1 SGHDT and CDR2 YYEEEE. CDR3 length: 15 residues. Here the CDR3 DNA reads TGTGCCAGCAGCTTGTGGAGGGGTAGCACAGATACGCAGTATTTT. Protein: CASSLWRGSTDTQYF.

This clone appeared once. The chain has TRBV7-2 and TRBJ2-7, with D perhaps matching TRBD2 (6 bases). Germline CDR1 SGHTA, CDR2 FQGNSA. V dropped 0 bases and J dropped 3 bases, with 12 bases sitting between them. This CDR3 spans 15 amino acids. The CDR3 protein is CASSLAAGWSYEQYF. For the CDR3, the DNA is TGTGCCAGCAGCTTAGCTGCGGGATGGAGCTACGAGCAGTACTTC.

This clone appeared a few times. V is TRBV25-1 and J is TRBJ2-7; 8 bases line up with TRBD2. Germline CDR1 MGHDK, CDR2 SYGVNS. V was clipped by 10 bases and J by 3 bases; unmatched bases: 5. This CDR3 region has 12 residues. The CDR3 sequence: CATKRESYEQYF. The CDR3 DNA is TGTGCCACCAAGCGGGAGAGCTACGAGCAGTACTTC.

As for this clone: The sample carries other DNA sequences with the same CDR3. The chain carries TRBV27 and TRBJ2-2; D call uncertain. Trimming pared 3 bases from V and 5 bases from J, leaving 4 bases between. CDR3 length: 12 residues. Germline V gene data show CDR1 as MNHEY and CDR2 as SMNVEV (reference sequence). In nucleotides, the CDR3 is TGTGCCAGCAGTTTCCGAACCGGGGAGCTGTTTTTT. This codes for CASSFRTGELFF.

The gene calls are TRBV6-1 and TRBJ1-5, with D unclear. The CDR3 is made up of 15 amino acids. CDR1 and CDR2 (germline): MNHNS, SASEGT. V was shortened by 8 bases and J by 0 bases, with 14 bases between the two germline ends. This chain's CDR3 is CASVFEVNSNQPQHF. CDR3 DNA: TGTGCCAGCGTGTTCGAGGTGAATAGCAATCAGCCCCAGCATTTT.

The rearrangement uses TRBV18 and TRBJ2-1; D might be TRBD2 (6 bases). Trimming removed 3 bases from V and 5 bases from J, with 11 bases in between. The CDR3 contains 14 residues. Germline values: CDR1 KGHSH, CDR2 LQKENI. This CDR3 is CASSPSGSHNEQFF. CDR3 sequence (DNA): TGTGCCAGCTCACCTTCCGGGAGCCACAATGAGCAGTTCTTC.

The chain uses TRBV19 and TRBJ1-2; 7 bases fit TRBD1. After removal of 6 bases from V and 5 bases from J, the junction contained 15 bases not matched to a gene. CDR3 size: 16 residues. Germline values: CDR1 LNHDA, CDR2 SQIVND (reference sequence). In DNA form, the CDR3 reads TGTGCCAGTAGGGTCATCCGGGACAGAAACTTTTATGGCTACACCTTC. Residues: CASRVIRDRNFYGYTF.

This clone was observed a few times. This chain links TRBV19 with TRBJ1-5, with a possible D match to TRBD1 (6 bases). Between the trimmed V and J ends, which lost 6 bases and 7 bases, there was a span of 16 bases. Germline-derived CDR1 and CDR2 are LNHDA and SQIVND (reference sequence). The CDR3 spans 14 residues. The CDR3 nucleotides are TGTGCCAGTAGGATGGGGGCTGGGCCCCAGCCCCAGCATTTT. The encoded protein is CASRMGAGPQPQHF.

The CDR3 here is CASSSRDRHEQFF. For the CDR3, the DNA is TGTGCCAGCAGTTCGAGGGACAGACATGAGCAGTTCTTC. The rearrangement joins TRBV5-4 to TRBJ2-1; the match to TRBD1 covers 7 bases. From germline, CDR1 is SGHNT and CDR2 YYREEE (reference sequence). This CDR3 spans 13 amino acids. Losses at the gene ends were 5 bases for V and 8 bases for J; bases not matched to a gene: 7. Full variable domain (missing parts from reference TRBV5-4 and TRBJ2-1): ETGVTQSPTHLIKTRGQQVTLRCSSQSGHNTVSWYQQALGQGPQFIFQYYREEENGRGNFPPRFSGLQFPNYSSELNVNALELDDSALYLCASSSRDRHEQFFGPGTRLTVL.

The chain is built from TRBV5-1 and TRBJ1-3; 9 bases are a match to TRBD1. V lost 0 bases to trimming and J lost 2 bases; unmatched junction nucleotides: 6. This CDR3 is built from 17 residues. Per the germline V gene, CDR1 is SGHRS and CDR2 is YFSETQ. The CDR3 DNA reads as TGCGCCAGCAGCTTGGGACCGGGACAGGGAACTGGAAACACCATATATTTT. It yields the protein CASSLGPGQGTGNTIYF.

There are a few counts of this clone. V and J are TRBV4-1 and TRBJ1-1; 10 nucleotides agree with TRBD1. Germline-derived CDR1 and CDR2 are MGHRA and YSYEKL. J lost 5 bases, V lost 3 bases, and 12 bases had no gene match. The CDR3 loop spans 17 amino acids. The CDR3 region is CASSQGIPGQGRTEAFF. CDR3 coding DNA: TGCGCCAGCAGCCAGGGTATCCCGGGACAGGGGCGAACTGAAGCTTTCTTT.

The gene calls are TRBV10-3 and TRBJ2-1, with a weak D call TRBD1 (6 bases). Germline V lookup: CDR1 ENHRY, CDR2 SYGVKD. Trimming shortened V by 3 bases and J by 9 bases, and 21 bases separated the two germline ends. The CDR3 covers 16 residues. CDR3 in amino acids: CAISDRVQGHLGEQFF. The CDR3 DNA reads TGTGCCATCAGTGACCGGGTACAGGGTCATTTGGGTGAGCAGTTCTTC.

V gene TRBV2 combines with J gene TRBJ2-3; either TRBD1 or TRBD2 may fit D (6 bases each). Per the germline V gene, CDR1 is SNHLY and CDR2 is FYNNEI. The CDR3 loop spans 14 amino acids. Trimming stripped 9 bases from V and 3 bases from J, with 16 bases between. CDR3 loop: CASQVGGGTDTQYF. CDR3 DNA: TGTGCCAGTCAGGTGGGGGGCGGGACAGATACGCAGTATTTT.

This clone was counted between two and nine times. The rearrangement links TRBV19 to TRBJ2-5; D call uncertain. The CDR3 loop spans 14 amino acids. Between the trimmed V and J ends, which lost 3 bases and 4 bases, there was a span of 12 bases. Looked up from germline, CDR1 is LNHDA and CDR2 is SQIVND (reference sequence). The CDR3 region has the DNA TGTGCCAGTAGTATTATGGGGAAAAGAGAGACCCAGTACTTC. It yields the protein CASSIMGKRETQYF.